Included here is one T cell receptor beta chain sequence, with context. These data originate in a study of blood T cell repertoires in COVID-19. Background on the study: Sites across the United States, Italy and Spain contributed samples from acute and convalescent COVID-19. In each case, the material was cDNA or gDNA derived from T cells, B-cell-depleted T cells, or PBMCs.

The ends were cut back, 10 bases at V and 0 bases at J, with 18 bases in the middle. The CDR3 runs to 15 residues. Germline CDR1 reads MDHEN; CDR2 reads SYDVKM. Original handling: Estimation of nucleated cell counts relied on the amplification of reference gene primers. Some clones are missing from TCRdb's copy, which holds only in-frame ones; the method was immunoSEQ multiplex PCR. D and trimming were read from the DNA, whereas the V and J calls and clone size are those reported in that table. The data show about 150,000 clones, with 78% seen just once and roughly 1.5% held by the top ten. Source material: peripheral blood. This sequence was found in a man older than 75 with acute or convalescent COVID-19. The chain uses TRBV28 and TRBJ1-1; no definite D call. The chain's CDR3 is CATAPGSQLNTEAFF. CDR3 coding DNA: TGTGCCACCGCGCCGGGGTCGCAATTGAACACTGAAGCTTTCTTT.